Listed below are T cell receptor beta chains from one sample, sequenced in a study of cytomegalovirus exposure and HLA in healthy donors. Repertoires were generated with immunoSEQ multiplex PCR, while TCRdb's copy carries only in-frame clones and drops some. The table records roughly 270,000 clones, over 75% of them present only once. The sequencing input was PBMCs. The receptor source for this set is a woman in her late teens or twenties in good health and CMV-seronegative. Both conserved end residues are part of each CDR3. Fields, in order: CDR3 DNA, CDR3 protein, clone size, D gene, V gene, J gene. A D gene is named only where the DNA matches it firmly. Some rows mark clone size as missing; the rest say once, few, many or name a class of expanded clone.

TGTGCCAGCAGTTCTTTCCCAGCGGGAATACATGAGCAGTTCTTC,CASSSFPAGIHEQFF,NA,TRBD2,TRBV27,TRBJ2-1
TGTGCCAGCAGCTTAAAACGCGAAGGACTAGGGGGTGATACGCAGTATTTT,CASSLKREGLGGDTQYF,NA,NA,TRBV7-8,TRBJ2-3
TGCAGTGCTAGTAGAACTGGCTACACCTTC,CSASRTGYTF,NA,NA,TRBV20-1,TRBJ1-2
TGTGCCAGCAGCTCCACCAGCGGGACGGAGTTCTTC,CASSSTSGTEFF,NA,TRBD2,TRBV5-6,TRBJ2-1
TGTGCCAGCAGCCCCGGACAGCGCACAGATACGCAGTATTTT,CASSPGQRTDTQYF,NA,NA,TRBV7-6,TRBJ2-3
TGTGCCAGCAGTCCCCCTGACAGGGCCTTTGGCTACACCTTC,CASSPPDRAFGYTF,few,TRBD1,TRBV28,TRBJ1-2
TGTGCCAGCAGCTTAGCGCAGGGAGGCCAGCCCCAGCATTTT,CASSLAQGGQPQHF,NA,NA,TRBV7-6,TRBJ1-5
TGTGCCAGCAGCCGAGGACTAGCGGAGTACTACGAGCAGTACTTC,CASSRGLAEYYEQYF,NA,TRBD2,TRBV6-5,TRBJ2-7
TGCGCCAGCAGCTTGGAATACAGGGGTGAAGCTTTCTTT,CASSLEYRGEAFF,NA,TRBD1,TRBV5-1,TRBJ1-1
TGTGCCAGCAGGAGGGGCTCCGGGGCGGGAATGTCCTACGAGCAGTACTTC,CASRRGSGAGMSYEQYF,NA,NA,TRBV2,TRBJ2-7
TGTGCCAGCAGTTTGGACAAGACAAGATTGAACACTGAAGCTTTCTTT,CASSLDKTRLNTEAFF,NA,NA,TRBV28,TRBJ1-1
TGTGCCAGCAGGCTCGGTAGGAGGTCGACGTACGAGCAGTACTTC,CASRLGRRSTYEQYF,once,NA,TRBV27,TRBJ2-7
TGTGCCAGCAGCAACGGGGAGCTGTTTTTT,CASSNGELFF,NA,NA,TRBV28,TRBJ2-2
TGTGCCAGCAGTCCATCACTAGCGGGAGCCTACGAGCAGTACTTC,CASSPSLAGAYEQYF,NA,TRBD2,TRBV28,TRBJ2-7
TGTGCCACCAGCAGAGATCTGGCTACAGGGACCTACGAGCAGTACTTC,CATSRDLATGTYEQYF,NA,NA,TRBV15,TRBJ2-7
TGTGCCAGCAGTCCTCCGGGACAGAGCTCCTACAATGAGCAGTTCTTC,CASSPPGQSSYNEQFF,NA,TRBD1,TRBV2,TRBJ2-1
TGTGCCAGCAGCCCTACACGGACAGGGACGATTGAAGCTTTCTTT,CASSPTRTGTIEAFF,NA,TRBD1,TRBV7-6,TRBJ1-1
TGCGCCAGCAGCCGCCCCCGTGAGGGTCGGGAGACCCAGTACTTC,CASSRPREGRETQYF,NA,NA,TRBV4-1,TRBJ2-5
TGTGCCAGCAGCTTAATGCTAGCGGGAGGGCCTAAGGAAACCGGGGAGCTGTTTTTT,CASSLMLAGGPKETGELFF,NA,TRBD2,TRBV11-2,TRBJ2-2
TGTGCCAGCAGCTTTGACAGGGTTAGGTCCTACGAGCAGTACTTC,CASSFDRVRSYEQYF,NA,TRBD1,TRBV5-6,TRBJ2-7
TGTGCCAGCAGCTTGGTTACAGGGGGCTTTGGCCCTTCATCGGAGACCCAGTACTTC,CASSLVTGGFGPSSETQYF,once,TRBD1,TRBV5-6,TRBJ2-5
TGTGCCAGCAGTCCGACCCCTCCGGGACTAGCGGGAAGGGTAACCGAGCAGTACTTC,CASSPTPPGLAGRVTEQYF,once,TRBD2,TRBV27,TRBJ2-7
TGTGCCAGCAGTGGAGGCAGAACCTACGAGCAGTACTTC,CASSGGRTYEQYF,NA,NA,TRBV2,TRBJ2-7
TGCAGCGGAAGGACATCGAGGTCCCTGAACACTGAAGCTTTCTTT,CSGRTSRSLNTEAFF,NA,NA,TRBV29-1,TRBJ1-1
TGTGCCAGTAGTCCCATAGCGGGAGGGCCCTACAATGAGCAGTTCTTC,CASSPIAGGPYNEQFF,NA,TRBD2,TRBV19,TRBJ2-1
TGCGCCAGCAGCCAAGAAGGGGTTCAGCCCCAGCATTTT,CASSQEGVQPQHF,few,NA,TRBV4-1,TRBJ1-5
TGTGCCAGCAGTCTCACTAGCTCCTACGAGCAGTACTTC,CASSLTSSYEQYF,NA,NA,TRBV14,TRBJ2-7
TGTGCCAGCTCCCCAGTAGCGGGAGGGTTGGATACGCAGTATTTT,CASSPVAGGLDTQYF,NA,TRBD2,TRBV25-1,TRBJ2-3
TGTGCCAGCAGCTTACGAAGCGGGGGGACCTACGAGCAGTACTTC,CASSLRSGGTYEQYF,NA,TRBD2,TRBV11-3,TRBJ2-7
TGTGCCAGCAGTTTTTTGGGTTCAGGTTCACCCCTCCACTTT,CASSFLGSGSPLHF,NA,NA,TRBV28,TRBJ1-6
TGTGCCAGCAGCTTAGTGGGGTCGGGATTTAGCACAGATACGCAGTATTTT,CASSLVGSGFSTDTQYF,once,NA,TRBV11-2,TRBJ2-3
TGTGCCAGCAGTTTAGGACTAGCGGGAGTGTACAATGAGCAGTTCTTC,CASSLGLAGVYNEQFF,NA,TRBD2,TRBV28,TRBJ2-1
TGTGCCAGCAGTGTACCTAGCGGGAGGGCCGGGACCGGGGAGCTGTTTTTT,CASSVPSGRAGTGELFF,NA,TRBD2,TRBV28,TRBJ2-2
TGCGCCAGCAGCTGGGGGCGGGATGAGCAGTTCTTC,CASSWGRDEQFF,NA,NA,TRBV5-1,TRBJ2-1
TGCAGCGTTGAACTCCTAGCGGGACGGGTAGAGACCCAGTACTTC,CSVELLAGRVETQYF,once,TRBD2,TRBV29-1,TRBJ2-5
TGCAGCGTTCCCCACAGGGAGGGCTACACCTTC,CSVPHREGYTF,NA,NA,TRBV29-1,TRBJ1-2
TGCGCCAGCAGCCAAGGTTTCGGGGGCTACGAGCAGTACTTC,CASSQGFGGYEQYF,NA,NA,TRBV4-3,TRBJ2-7
TGTGCCAGCACCCCGCGAACTTCCAGCAATCAGCCCCAGCATTTT,CASTPRTSSNQPQHF,NA,NA,TRBV6-6,TRBJ1-5
TGTGCCAGCAGCCTGAGCGGGAGTTCCTACAATGAGCAGTTCTTC,CASSLSGSSYNEQFF,once,TRBD2,TRBV11-2,TRBJ2-1
TGTGCCAGCAGTTCGGGACTAGCGGGAGATACGCAGTATTTT,CASSSGLAGDTQYF,once,TRBD2,TRBV28,TRBJ2-3
TGTGCCAGCAGTTTCCGCCGGGACATTAGCCAGCCCCAGCATTTT,CASSFRRDISQPQHF,NA,NA,TRBV27,TRBJ1-5
TGTGCCAGCAGTTTATCCAAGACTAGCGGGAGGTCCCCGTACTTC,CASSLSKTSGRSPYF,NA,TRBD2,TRBV28,TRBJ2-7
TGTGCCAGCAGCCCGAGCTTGGACGGGAACACAGATACGCAGTATTTT,CASSPSLDGNTDTQYF,NA,NA,TRBV5-4,TRBJ2-3
TGTGCCAGCAGTGAGACTAGCGGGAGGTACGTAGATACGCAGTATTTT,CASSETSGRYVDTQYF,once,TRBD2,TRBV28,TRBJ2-3
TGTGCCAGTTCTCACATAAGGGCGACGGGAGGCTACACCTTC,CASSHIRATGGYTF,NA,NA,TRBV27,TRBJ1-2
TGTGCCAGCAGCGCCTTAAGCGGGACTGGGGTAAATGAGCAGTTCTTC,CASSALSGTGVNEQFF,NA,TRBD2,TRBV9,TRBJ2-1
TGTGCCAGCAGCTTAGAAACTTCCTATGGCTACACCTTC,CASSLETSYGYTF,few,NA,TRBV11-2,TRBJ1-2
TGTGCCAGTAGTCTCGGAGGGGTTTCCAGCACTGAAGCTTTCTTT,CASSLGGVSSTEAFF,once,NA,TRBV19,TRBJ1-1
TGTGCCAGCAGTTTACTAACTAAGGGAGGGGACACACTGGCGGGTGGGGAGCTGTTTTTT,CASSLLTKGGDTLAGGELFF,NA,NA,TRBV28,TRBJ2-2
TGTGCCAGCAAGTTACGGACAGATTCCTACGAGCAGTACTTC,CASKLRTDSYEQYF,NA,NA,TRBV2,TRBJ2-7
TGTGCCAGCAGTTTGGCACAGGGGTCGGCGTCAGATACGCAGTATTTT,CASSLAQGSASDTQYF,NA,TRBD1,TRBV28,TRBJ2-3
TGTGCCAGCAGCCAAGCCGGGACTAGCGGGAGAGGACAGTTCTTC,CASSQAGTSGRGQFF,NA,TRBD2,TRBV14,TRBJ2-1
TGTGCCAGCAGTGACCGGGACAGGGGGCGCCTTGGGGCCAACGTCCTGACTTTC,CASSDRDRGRLGANVLTF,NA,TRBD1,TRBV6-1,TRBJ2-6
TGTGCCAGCAGCAAGGCTCAGGGGGCGGCTAACTATGGCTACACCTTC,CASSKAQGAANYGYTF,NA,TRBD1,TRBV5-4,TRBJ1-2
TGTGCCAGCAGCGTAGCCCAAACTCCAGGCGATGAGCAGTTCTTC,CASSVAQTPGDEQFF,NA,NA,TRBV9,TRBJ2-1
TGTGCCAGCAAAAGCGGCCAAGAGACCCAGTACTTC,CASKSGQETQYF,NA,NA,TRBV5-4,TRBJ2-5
TGCGCCAGCAGCTTTACAGGGGCTGGGGCCAACGTCCTGACTTTC,CASSFTGAGANVLTF,once,TRBD1,TRBV5-1,TRBJ2-6